A single sample gave rise to the 14 T cell receptor beta chains below, sequenced in a study of T cells in tumors after PD-1 blockade. Here immunoSEQ multiplex PCR was the method, and the copy in TCRdb shows in-frame clones only, minus some. The profile shows some 60,000 clones, just under 80% of them singletons. Material: PBMCs, obtained before anti-PD-1 treatment. The receptors here all came from a human donor with basal cell carcinoma.

The V gene is TRBV7-8, the J gene TRBJ1-1, with TRBD1 as a possible D gene (6 bases). CDR1 and CDR2 from the germline V gene are SGHVS and FQNEAQ. V was shortened by 1 base and J by 11 bases, with 14 bases between the two germline ends. CDR3 length equals 13 residues. The CDR3 here is CASSLVGGVSAFF. Written as DNA, the CDR3 is TGTGCCAGCAGCTTAGTCGGGGGCGTTTCGGCTTTCTTT.

V is TRBV5-1 and J is TRBJ2-2; a weak D match, TRBD2 (6 bases). From germline, CDR1 is SGHRS and CDR2 YFSETQ. Trimming removed 0 bases at V and 4 bases at J, with 16 bases between. The CDR3 is 17 residues long. Written as DNA, the CDR3 is TGCGCCAGCAGCTTGGACGGGGGTCGGAGGTTCACCGGGGAGCTGTTTTTT. This gives the protein CASSLDGGRRFTGELFF.

This chain joins TRBV4-2 and TRBJ2-6, with 7 bases identical to TRBD1. V shed 0 bases and J 2 bases; nucleotides not matched to a gene: 1. The CDR3 loop spans 16 amino acids. Germline V gene sequence: CDR1 LGHNA, CDR2 YNFKEQ. The CDR3 DNA is TGTGCCAGCAGCCAAGAAACAGGGGCTGGGGCCAACGTCCTGACTTTC. As protein: CASSQETGAGANVLTF.

This clone was seen only a few times. Other DNA variants within this sample encode the same CDR3. The chain carries TRBV7-2 and TRBJ2-5; a possible D gene is TRBD2 (6 bases). CDR3 length: 15 residues. Trimming took off 3 bases at V and 1 base at J, with 12 bases between the two ends. CDR1 is SGHTA, CDR2 FQGNSA, per germline. Here the CDR3 DNA reads TGTGCCAGCAGCTTGGGAGGTGGCCCCCAAGAGACCCAGTACTTC. Translation gives CASSLGGGPQETQYF.

The chain carries TRBV9 and TRBJ2-5; no clear D. Trimming took off 1 base at V and 0 bases at J, with 10 bases between the two ends. Germline lookup yields CDR1 SGDLS and CDR2 YYNGEE. The CDR3 extends over 15 amino acids. The CDR3 reads CASSVWYNNQETQYF. The CDR3 DNA sequence: TGTGCCAGCAGCGTATGGTACAACAACCAAGAGACCCAGTACTTC.

This clone turned up a few times. The chain couples TRBV12-3 or TRBV12-4 to TRBJ2-7; unclear D gene. V lost 5 bases and J 3 bases, leaving 5 bases between the germline ends. There are 11 residues in the CDR3. Here the CDR3 reads CASSLNYEQYF. The CDR3, as DNA: TGTGCCAGCAGTCTAAACTACGAGCAGTACTTC.

This rearrangement joins TRBV2 to TRBJ1-1, with 8 nucleotides matching TRBD1. The V gene's germline CDR1 is SNHLY and CDR2 FYNNEI. V was pared by 9 bases and J by 6 bases, with 9 bases of the junction left unmatched. The CDR3 sequence is 13 residues long. CDR3 nucleotide sequence: TGTGCCAGTGAGGACAGGGAGTACCCTGAAGCTTTCTTT. Amino acid sequence: CASEDREYPEAFF.

The chain joins TRBV29-1 to TRBJ1-2, with 7 bases aligning to TRBD1. This CDR3 has 12 residues. Per the germline V gene, CDR1 is SQVTM and CDR2 is ANQGSEA. V lost 6 bases, J lost 5 bases, and 6 bases stayed unmatched. The CDR3 here is CSVKTGIYGYTF. In DNA, the CDR3 is TGCAGCGTAAAGACAGGGATTTATGGCTACACCTTC.

The chain uses TRBV5-1 and TRBJ1-2; 12 positions agree with TRBD1. The CDR3 loop spans 15 amino acids. Germline trimming cut 4 bases from V and 7 bases from J; bases unmatched to any gene: 8. Looked up from germline, CDR1 is SGHRS and CDR2 is YFSETQ. The CDR3 sequence is CASSLAGTGGLGYTF. In DNA, the CDR3 is TGCGCCAGCAGCCTAGCCGGGACAGGGGGCCTTGGCTACACCTTC.

The chain combines TRBV19 with TRBJ2-1, with 8 bases matching TRBD1. CDR1 is LNHDA and CDR2 is SQIVND in the germline V gene (reference sequence). V lost 6 bases to trimming and J lost 6 bases; unmatched junction nucleotides: 10. The CDR3 totals 15 residues. DNA of the CDR3: TGTGCCAGTAGAATCGGACAGGGTGGTCGCAATGAGCAGTTCTTC. Protein product: CASRIGQGGRNEQFF.

The chain's CDR3 is CASRGGYNSPLHF. The CDR3 DNA follows: TGTGCCAGCAGGGGCGGGTATAATTCACCCCTCCACTTT. The chain joins TRBV12-3 or TRBV12-4 to TRBJ1-6; the D is unclear. Trimming stripped 6 bases from V and 4 bases from J, with 7 bases between. This CDR3 region has 13 residues.

The V gene is TRBV20-1, the J gene TRBJ1-1; D gene unclear. In germline, CDR1 is DFQATT, CDR2 SNEGSKA (reference sequence). The CDR3 consists of 12 residues. Trimming cost V 3 bases and J 6 bases, with 11 bases left between them. Here the CDR3 DNA reads TGCAGTGCTAGTTGGCGTAAGGCTGAAGCTTTCTTT. This sequence encodes CSASWRKAEAFF.

In this sample, this clone turned up a few times. V and J are TRBV19 and TRBJ2-1; the D is unclear. This CDR3 is 11 amino acids long. The germline V gene has CDR1 LNHDA and CDR2 SQIVND (reference sequence). The V end was cut by 7 bases, the J end by 3 bases, with 4 bases between. This CDR3 is CASKDYNEQFF. DNA for the CDR3: TGTGCCAGTAAGGACTACAATGAGCAGTTCTTC.

Here the CDR3 DNA reads TGTGCCTGGGATGATGAGGAGAACTATGGCTACACCTTC. This sequence encodes CAWDDEENYGYTF. This sequence joins TRBV30 and TRBJ1-2; no clear D. The CDR3 sequence is 13 residues long. The germline V gene encodes CDR1 GTSNPN and CDR2 SVGIG (reference sequence). With 5 bases removed from V and 2 bases from J, the gap between germline ends came to 12 bases.